This T cell receptor (beta chain) is from a study of cytomegalovirus exposure and HLA in healthy donors. Study summary: T cells numbering around 190 million yielded more than 100 million unique TCR beta sequences in an earlier analysis.

The primer mix had 60 Vbeta and 13 Jbeta primers. Assay: immunoSEQ multiplex PCR; the TCRdb copy retains only in-frame clones and omits some. The sample has over 100,000 clones. The CDR3 totals 15 residues. Germline loops: CDR1 LNHDA, CDR2 SQIVND (reference sequence). V lost 5 bases and J lost 7, with 19 bases in between. The V and J genes are TRBV19 and TRBJ2-3, with D unclear. The sequence came from a middle-aged man in good health and CMV-seropositive. Sequenced material: PBMCs. Here the CDR3 DNA reads TGTGCCAGTAGTGGTACGGCAGGCTTTTCGTATACGCAGTATTTT. Translation gives CASSGTAGFSYTQYF.